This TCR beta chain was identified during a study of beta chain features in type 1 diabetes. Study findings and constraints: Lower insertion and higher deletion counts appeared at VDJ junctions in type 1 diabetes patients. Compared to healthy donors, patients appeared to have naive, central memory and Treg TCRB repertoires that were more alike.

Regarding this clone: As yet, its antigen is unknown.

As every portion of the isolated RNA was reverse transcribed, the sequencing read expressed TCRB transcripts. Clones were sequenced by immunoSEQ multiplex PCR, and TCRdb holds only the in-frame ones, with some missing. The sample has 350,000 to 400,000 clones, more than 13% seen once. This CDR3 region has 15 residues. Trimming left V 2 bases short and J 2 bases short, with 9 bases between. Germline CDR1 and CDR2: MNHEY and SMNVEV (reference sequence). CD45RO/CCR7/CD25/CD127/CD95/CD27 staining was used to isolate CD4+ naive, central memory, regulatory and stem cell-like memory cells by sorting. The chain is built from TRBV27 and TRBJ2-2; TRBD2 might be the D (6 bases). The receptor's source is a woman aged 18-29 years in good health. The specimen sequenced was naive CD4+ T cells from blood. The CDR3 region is CASSLISGNTGELFF. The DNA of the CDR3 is TGTGCCAGCAGTTTAATTAGCGGAAACACCGGGGAGCTGTTTTTT.